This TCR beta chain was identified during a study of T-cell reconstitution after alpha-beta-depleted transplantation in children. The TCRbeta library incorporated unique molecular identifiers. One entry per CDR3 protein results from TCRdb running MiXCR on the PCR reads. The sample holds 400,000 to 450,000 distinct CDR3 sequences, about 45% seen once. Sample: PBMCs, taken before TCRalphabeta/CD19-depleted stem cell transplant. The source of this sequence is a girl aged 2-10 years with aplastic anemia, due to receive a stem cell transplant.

The CDR3 loop reads CASSLAASNTEAFF. CDR3 DNA sequence: TGCGCCAGCAGCTTGGCCGCGTCGAACACTGAAGCTTTCTTT. This chain joins TRBV5-1 and TRBJ1-1; D uncertain. This CDR3 has 14 residues. CDR1 is SGHRS and CDR2 is YFSETQ in the germline V gene. Trimming removed 0 bases from V and 1 base from J, with 7 bases in between. The full variable domain, completed using reference TRBV5-1 and TRBJ1-1, is KAGVTQTPRYLIKTRGQQVTLSCSPISGHRSVSWYQQTPGQGLQFLFEYFSETQRNKGNFPGRFSGRQFSNSRSEMNVSTLELGDSALYLCASSLAASNTEAFFGQGTRLTVV.